The 23 T cell receptor beta chains presented below share a single source sample, sequenced in a study of blood T cell repertoires in COVID-19. Clones were sequenced by immunoSEQ multiplex PCR, and TCRdb holds only the in-frame ones, with some missing. Of some 250,000 clones in the sample, over 70% were seen once. The sequenced material came from peripheral blood. The receptors come from a woman aged 80 or older with acute or convalescent COVID-19.

The rearrangement uses TRBV4-1 and TRBJ1-6; no reliable D call. The CDR3 is 16 amino acids. Germline CDR1 reads MGHRA; CDR2 reads YSYEKL. Trimming cost V 0 bases and J 7 bases, with 13 bases left between them. The CDR3: CASSQEEGRPNSPLHF. CDR3 nucleotides: TGCGCCAGCAGCCAAGAAGAAGGCAGGCCAAATTCACCCCTCCACTTT.

The chain uses TRBV2 and TRBJ1-4; 8 bases line up with TRBD1. This CDR3 has 15 residues. The V gene's germline CDR1 is SNHLY and CDR2 FYNNEI. J gave up 1 base and V 3 bases, and 1 base lay outside the gene matches. CDR3: CASSDRGLTNEKLFF. The CDR3 DNA sequence: TGTGCCAGCAGTGACAGGGGGCTAACTAATGAAAAACTGTTTTTT.

The chain recombines TRBV19 with TRBJ1-3; 7 nucleotides align to TRBD1. Germline CDR1 reads LNHDA; CDR2 reads SQIVND (reference sequence). This CDR3 has 14 residues. Trimming at V came to 8 bases and at J to 2 bases, leaving 6 bases not matched to a gene. This CDR3 is CASRSTGPGNTIYF. DNA for the CDR3: TGTGCCAGTCGTTCGACAGGGCCTGGAAACACCATATATTTT.

The gene calls are TRBV5-1 and TRBJ2-5; a possible D gene is TRBD1 (6 bases). Trimming removed 0 bases from V and 5 bases from J, with 14 bases in between. The CDR3 runs to 15 residues. The germline CDR1 and CDR2 sequences are SGHRS and YFSETQ. CDR3 DNA: TGCGCCAGCAGCTTGGAGAGCAGGGGTACGGAGACCCAGTACTTC. This sequence encodes CASSLESRGTETQYF.

This rearrangement joins TRBV19 to TRBJ2-3; D ambiguous. Trimming took off 0 bases at V and 3 bases at J, with 7 bases between the two ends. This CDR3 contains 14 residues. Germline CDR1 reads LNHDA; CDR2 reads SQIVND (reference sequence). The chain's CDR3 is CASSIDQETDTQYF. The CDR3 DNA reads TGTGCCAGTAGTATAGATCAAGAGACAGATACGCAGTATTTT.

J is TRBJ1-5 and V is TRBV2; 8 bases fit TRBD1. The V segment lost 7 bases and the J segment 1 base; nucleotides outside the gene matches: 6. This CDR3 comprises 15 residues. The germline V gene has CDR1 SNHLY and CDR2 FYNNEI. CDR3 coding DNA: TGTGCCAGCACCGGACAGGGTAGCAGCAATCAGCCCCAGCATTTT. This codes for CASTGQGSSNQPQHF.

This clone was detected a few times. The chain uses TRBV19 and TRBJ2-2; perhaps TRBD1 as D (5 bases). With 3 bases removed from V and 6 bases from J, the gap between germline ends came to 20 bases. Germline values: CDR1 LNHDA, CDR2 SQIVND (reference sequence). This CDR3 spans 17 amino acids. The CDR3 coding sequence is TGTGCCAGTAGTATGTCACTGGGCAGGGATTTGGCCGGGGAGCTGTTTTTT. Amino acids: CASSMSLGRDLAGELFF.

The chain is built from TRBV11-2 and TRBJ2-1; TRBD1 might be the D (7 bases). This CDR3 has 14 amino acids. V dropped 5 bases and J dropped 7 bases, with 15 bases sitting between them. Germline V lookup: CDR1 SGHAT, CDR2 FQNNGV. The CDR3 here is CASSQGSGGNEQFF. CDR3 sequence (DNA): TGTGCCAGCAGCCAGGGTTCAGGGGGGAATGAGCAGTTCTTC.

This clone has ten or more counts. The chain employs TRBV6-2 or TRBV6-3 and TRBJ1-4, with 7 bases aligning to TRBD1. V was clipped by 6 bases and J by 3 bases; unmatched bases: 13. CDR1 and CDR2 (germline): MNHEY, SVGEGT. This CDR3 is 17 amino acids long. DNA for the CDR3: TGTGCCAGCAGCCCTACCTACCGACAGGGTGCTAATGAAAAACTGTTTTTT. Translated, it gives CASSPTYRQGANEKLFF.

This chain joins TRBV3-1 (or the pseudogene TRBV3-2) and TRBJ1-1; 7 positions match TRBD1. J lost 0 bases, V lost 4 bases, and 5 bases had no gene match. The CDR3 extends over 15 amino acids. From germline, CDR1 is LGHDT and CDR2 YNNKEL (reference sequence). CDR3 nucleotide sequence: TGTGCCAGCAGCCGGGCAGGGGGATTGAACACTGAAGCTTTCTTT. Protein product: CASSRAGGLNTEAFF.

In its sample, this clone was seen a few times. The V gene is TRBV29-1, the J gene TRBJ2-7; D is undetermined. V was shortened by 4 bases and J by 2 bases, with 12 bases between the two germline ends. Germline CDR1 reads SQVTM; CDR2 reads ANQGSEA. The CDR3 covers 13 residues. CDR3 sequence (DNA): TGCAGCGTTGTGGTCCGGGTAACCTACGAGCAGTACTTC. It encodes CSVVVRVTYEQYF.

This clone was detected only once. The CDR3 DNA follows: TGTGCCAGCAGTTCAGGGGATAATTCACCCCTCCACTTT. Residues: CASSSGDNSPLHF. V usage is TRBV12-3 or TRBV12-4 and J usage is TRBJ1-6; tentatively, D is TRBD1 (6 bases). Deletions cut 4 bases from V and 5 bases from J, with 6 bases between. This CDR3 contains 13 residues.

This chain connects TRBV19 to TRBJ1-2, with TRBD1 matching over 9 bases. CDR3 length: 13 amino acids. Germline loops: CDR1 LNHDA, CDR2 SQIVND (reference sequence). With 6 bases clipped from V and 8 bases from J, the junction kept 7 bases outside the gene matches. This CDR3 reads CASRGQGSLGYTF. CDR3 nucleotide sequence: TGTGCCAGTAGGGGACAGGGATCTTTGGGCTACACCTTC.

The chain combines TRBV5-1 with TRBJ2-5, with D possibly TRBD1 on 5 matching bases. The CDR3 sequence is 14 residues long. The V gene's germline CDR1 is SGHRS and CDR2 YFSETQ. The V end lost 0 bases, the J end lost 4 bases, and 10 bases lay between the germline ends. CDR3 protein: CASSLEGIRETQYF. For the CDR3, the DNA is TGCGCCAGCAGCTTGGAGGGGATTAGAGAGACCCAGTACTTC.

The rearrangement links TRBV5-1 to TRBJ2-3; 7 positions match TRBD2. The CDR3 sequence is 14 residues long. J was trimmed by 7 bases and V by 0 bases; bases with no gene match: 5. Germline V gene data show CDR1 as SGHRS and CDR2 as YFSETQ. Here the CDR3 DNA reads TGCGCCAGCAGCTTGGCTGGGAGGGGAAATACGCAGTATTTT. It yields the protein CASSLAGRGNTQYF.

This chain links TRBV7-9 with TRBJ2-3; 13 positions match TRBD2. Trimming at V came to 3 bases and at J to 0 bases, leaving 9 bases not matched to a gene. The CDR3 has 19 amino acids. Per germline, CDR1 SEHNR and CDR2 FQNEAQ (reference sequence). DNA of the CDR3: TGTGCCAGCAGCTTGGGTGGACTAGCGGGGGTATCTAGCACAGATACGCAGTATTTT. Translated, it gives CASSLGGLAGVSSTDTQYF.

The CDR3: CASSSPGRGEAFF. The CDR3 bases are TGTGCCAGCAGCTCCCCGGGGAGGGGTGAAGCTTTCTTT. This chain links TRBV11-2 with TRBJ1-1, with a possible D match to TRBD1 (5 bases). The CDR3 is 13 amino acids. CDR1 SGHAT and CDR2 FQNNGV come from the germline V gene. V was shortened by 4 bases and J by 7 bases, with 13 bases between the two germline ends.

V is TRBV13 and J is TRBJ1-2; D perhaps matches TRBD1 (5 bases). The V gene lost 4 bases and the J gene lost 4 bases, with 7 bases spanning the gap. The CDR3 sequence is 12 residues long. Per the germline V gene, CDR1 is PRHDT and CDR2 is FYEKMQ (reference sequence). The CDR3 bases are TGTGCCAGCAGCTCGACAGTCTATGGCTACACCTTC. Protein sequence: CASSSTVYGYTF. Complete variable domain (other parts from reference TRBV13 and TRBJ1-2): AAGVIQSPRHLIKEKRETATLKCYPIPRHDTVYWYQQGPGQDPQFLISFYEKMQSDKGSIPDRFSAQQFSDYHSELNMSSLELGDSALYFCASSSTVYGYTFGSGTRLTVV.

This sequence joins TRBV29-1 and TRBJ2-7, with 7 bases fitting TRBD2. Germline assignment: CDR1 SQVTM and CDR2 ANQGSEA. Trimming took 5 bases from V and 6 from J; bases not matched to a gene: 7. This CDR3 spans 12 amino acids. DNA of the CDR3: TGCAGCGTTTCCCCTAGCGGTCGCGAGCAGTACTTC. Protein sequence: CSVSPSGREQYF.

This clone was seen once. The chain joins TRBV28 to TRBJ2-3, with 10 bases identical to TRBD1. CDR3 length: 15 residues. Trimming cost V 7 bases and J 4 bases; bases outside gene matches: 8. CDR1 and CDR2 (germline): MDHEN, SYDVKM. CDR3 region: CASTKDRGRADTQYF. DNA of the CDR3: TGTGCCAGCACTAAAGACAGGGGGCGAGCAGATACGCAGTATTTT. Complete variable domain (other parts from reference TRBV28 and TRBJ2-3): DVKVTQSSRYLVKRTGEKVFLECVQDMDHENMFWYRQDPGLGLRLIYFSYDVKMKEKGDIPEGYSVSREKKERFSLILESASTNQTSMYLCASTKDRGRADTQYFGPGTRLTVL.

The V call is TRBV5-6, the J call TRBJ2-3; 15 bases are shared with TRBD2. The germline V gene has CDR1 SGHDT and CDR2 YYEEEE. This CDR3 comprises 16 residues. V lost 3 bases and J lost 3; bases outside the gene matches: 2. CDR3 nucleotides: TGTGCCAGCAGCTCGGGACTAGCGGGAGGAACAGATACGCAGTATTTT. This sequence encodes CASSSGLAGGTDTQYF. The entire variable domain, with the rest obtained from reference TRBV5-6 and TRBJ2-3, is as follows: DAGVTQSPTHLIKTRGQQVTLRCSPKSGHDTVSWYQQALGQGPQFIFQYYEEEERQRGNFPDRFSGHQFPNYSSELNVNALLLGDSALYLCASSSGLAGGTDTQYFGPGTRLTVL.

V and J are TRBV9 and TRBJ2-1; 12 nucleotides align to TRBD2. Trimming took 4 bases from V and 5 from J; bases not matched to a gene: 7. Germline V gives CDR1 SGDLS, CDR2 YYNGEE. This CDR3 region has 16 residues. DNA for the CDR3: TGTGCCAGCAGCCAAGGACTAGCGGGATTGGACAATGAGCAGTTCTTC. It codes for CASSQGLAGLDNEQFF.

This chain connects TRBV3-1 (or the pseudogene TRBV3-2) to TRBJ2-7, with 14 positions matching TRBD2. In germline, CDR1 is LGHDT, CDR2 YNNKEL (reference sequence). J gave up 0 bases and V 3 bases, and 1 base lay outside the gene matches. The CDR3 is 16 amino acids. The CDR3 here is CASSHGTSGSSYEQYF. In nucleotides, the CDR3 is TGTGCCAGCAGCCATGGGACTAGCGGGAGCTCCTACGAGCAGTACTTC.